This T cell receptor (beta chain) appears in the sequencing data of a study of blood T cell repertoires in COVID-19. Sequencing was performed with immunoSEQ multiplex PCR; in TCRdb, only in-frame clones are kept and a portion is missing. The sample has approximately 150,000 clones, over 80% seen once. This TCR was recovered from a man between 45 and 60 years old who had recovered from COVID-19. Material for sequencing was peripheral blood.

The CDR3 spells CASILGVRVDDYGYTF. CDR3 coding DNA: TGTGCCAGCATTCTAGGGGTCAGGGTAGACGACTATGGCTACACCTTC. The chain employs TRBV7-2 and TRBJ1-2; D might be TRBD1 (5 bases). Germline CDR1 reads SGHTA; CDR2 reads FQGNSA. The V end lost 7 bases, the J end lost 3 bases, and 21 bases lay between the germline ends. The CDR3 contains 16 residues. Supplemented by reference TRBV7-2 and TRBJ1-2, the full variable domain reads GAGVSQSPSNKVTEKGKDVELRCDPISGHTALYWYRQSLGQGLEFLIYFQGNSAPDKSGLPSDRFSAERTGGSVSTLTIQRTQQEDSAVYLCASILGVRVDDYGYTFGSGTRLTVV.